What follows describes a single T cell receptor beta chain. Its antigen is still unknown. The J segment lost 2 bases and the V segment lost 0 bases, leaving 6 bases of the junction unmatched. CDR3 length: 15 residues. CDR1 and CDR2 from the germline V gene are DFQATT and SNEGSKA (reference sequence). Quantitative 5'-RACE with molecular barcodes was used to make the TCR beta libraries. TCRdb processed the 5' RACE reads anew with MiXCR; each CDR3 protein has one entry. The data contain roughly 700,000 distinct CDR3 sequences, roughly 19% of them seen just once; the ten biggest clones take up about 20%. The data are from a study of CD8 T cells in ankylosing spondylitis. Broader study findings: Disease-linked clones reportedly showed significant enrichment in matched ankylosing spondylitis synovial fluid. Disease-linked clones displayed a CD8+ phenotype and appeared relatively rarely in peripheral blood. Blood of patients with ankylosing spondylitis appeared to be characterized by a TCR beta motif of fewer than 10 highly homologous variants. Both synovial fluid and blood in reactive arthritis had previously been reported to carry some motif variants.

The V call is TRBV20-1, the J call TRBJ1-2, with 7 bases fitting TRBD1. The sequence was collected from a male donor with ankylosing spondylitis. The sequenced sample consisted of blood, either unsorted or a sorted T cell fraction (not recorded which). CDR3 residues: CSAREPGGWNYGYTF. The CDR3, as DNA: TGCAGTGCTAGAGAACCAGGGGGATGGAACTATGGCTACACCTTC.